The next 10 T cell receptor beta chains were all read from a single sample in a study of blood T cells in healthy people across ages. A sample-barcoded 5' primer and a J-beta primer mix were used in a second PCR of about 7 to 12 cycles. TCRdb re-analysed the 5' RACE reads in MiXCR, keeping a single row per CDR3 protein. Here the sample spans about 1.5 million distinct CDR3 sequences, roughly 40% being singletons. Material: blood. The receptor set was obtained from a woman between 18 and 29 years old in good health.

About this clonotype itself: One end of the junction fails to match germline, which may point to a read error. The chain employs TRBV25-1 and TRBJ2-5, with 8 positions matching TRBD1. The CDR3 is 16 residues long. CDR1 is MGHDK, CDR2 SYGVNS, per germline. The CDR3 DNA is TGTGTCAGCAGTGAAGGGCCAGGGGGCTATGGAGAGACCCAGTACTTC. Amino acid sequence: CVSSEGPGGYGETQYF.

CDR3 nucleotide sequence: TGTGCCAGCAAGCCCGACGGCCGCAATGAGCAGTTCTTC. This codes for CASKPDGRNEQFF. The rearrangement uses TRBV11-2 and TRBJ2-1; D is undetermined. The CDR3 runs 13 residues. CDR1 and CDR2 (germline): SGHAT, FQNNGV. Trimming cost V 7 bases and J 6 bases, with 13 bases left between them. Using reference TRBV11-2 and TRBJ2-1 for the parts outside the CDR3, the full variable domain is EAGVAQSPRYKIIEKRQSVAFWCNPISGHATLYWYQQILGQGPKLLIQFQNNGVVDDSQLPKDRFSAERLKGVDSTLKIQPAKLEDSAVYLCASKPDGRNEQFFGPGTRLTVL.

The CDR3 here is CASSLQPPGQGIEQYF. Here the CDR3 DNA reads TGCGCCAGCAGCTTGCAACCCCCGGGACAGGGCATCGAGCAGTACTTC. The chain employs TRBV5-1 and TRBJ2-5; 9 bases align to TRBD1. The better agreement between TRBJ2-7 and the DNA end casts doubt on the J call. Germline assignment: CDR1 SGHRS and CDR2 YFSETQ. CDR3 length: 16 amino acids.

The CDR3 DNA sequence: TGCAGCGCCATGTACACCGGGGAGCTGTTTTTT. Translating it yields CSAMYTGELFF. The V gene is TRBV29-1, the J gene TRBJ2-2; D is unresolved. This CDR3 is built from 11 residues. Trimming removed 7 bases from V and 3 bases from J, with 6 bases in between. Per the germline V gene, CDR1 is SQVTM and CDR2 is ANQGSEA.

This clonotype was observed a handful of times. J is TRBJ2-5 and V is TRBV20-1, with unresolved D. From germline, CDR1 is DFQATT and CDR2 SNEGSKA (reference sequence). V gave up 7 bases and J gave up 3 bases, with 12 bases separating them. The CDR3 length is 12 residues. The CDR3 DNA is TGCAGTGTTATTCCTATAAAAGAGACCCAGTACTTC. It encodes CSVIPIKETQYF.

The rearrangement uses TRBV6-2 or TRBV6-3 and TRBJ2-3; 7 bases match TRBD2. This CDR3 has 14 residues. The J segment lost 6 bases and the V segment lost 7 bases, leaving 10 bases of the junction unmatched. Germline V CDR1 and CDR2: MNHEY, SVGEGT. The CDR3 sequence is CASIKSAGVDTQYF. The CDR3 nucleotides read TGTGCCAGCATCAAATCGGCGGGAGTGGATACGCAGTATTTT.

The chain employs TRBV7-9 and TRBJ2-5; TRBD1 might be the D (5 bases). The J call may be incorrect, as the DNA end agrees better with TRBJ2-1. Germline CDR1 SEHNR, CDR2 FQNEAQ (reference sequence). This CDR3 has 14 amino acids. The CDR3 protein is CASSFDSLQETQFF. The CDR3 coding sequence is TGTGCCAGCAGCTTCGACAGCCTTCAAGAGACCCAGTTCTTC.

This chain joins TRBV12-3 or TRBV12-4 and TRBJ2-3; possibly TRBD1 for D (5 bases). V was pared by 6 bases and J by 2 bases, with 15 bases between. The CDR3 loop spans 15 amino acids. CDR3 DNA: TGTGCCAGCAGCTACAGGACCCCCAACACAGATACGCAGTATTTT. Protein sequence: CASSYRTPNTDTQYF.

The chain recombines TRBV15 with TRBJ1-2; 8 nucleotides match TRBD1. The junction had 8 bases not matched to a gene; V was cut back by 1 base and J by 7 bases. This CDR3 is built from 15 residues. From germline, CDR1 is LNHNV and CDR2 YYDKDF (reference sequence). The CDR3 region is CATSRATGRGLGYTF. The CDR3 bases are TGTGCCACCAGCAGAGCGACTGGCAGGGGGCTTGGCTACACCTTC.

This clonotype was seen only a few times. The chain recombines TRBV19 with TRBJ1-1, with a tentative D call TRBD1 (6 bases). Trimming stripped 6 bases from V and 0 bases from J, with 11 bases between. In germline, CDR1 is LNHDA, CDR2 SQIVND (reference sequence). The CDR3 covers 14 residues. The CDR3 is CASRQGTLNTEAFF. In nucleotides, the CDR3 is TGTGCCAGTAGGCAGGGGACTTTGAACACTGAAGCTTTCTTT.